These 9 T cell receptor beta chains originate from one sample sequenced in a study of blood T cell repertoires in COVID-19. Some clones are missing from TCRdb's copy, which holds only in-frame ones; the method was immunoSEQ multiplex PCR. The sample shows 650,000 to 800,000 clones, 75% to 90% of them seen only once. What was sequenced was peripheral blood. Receptor source: a woman younger than 35 with acute or convalescent COVID-19.

The chain joins TRBV10-3 to TRBJ2-3; a possible D gene is TRBD2 (6 bases). The CDR3 is 16 residues long. The germline V gene has CDR1 ENHRY and CDR2 SYGVKD. The germline V and J ends were trimmed by 10 bases and 3 bases, with 23 bases remaining between them. The CDR3 nucleotides read TGTGCCACCTCTGCGAAACTAGCCCCAGGGACAGATACGCAGTATTTT. Its translation is CATSAKLAPGTDTQYF.

CDR3 sequence reads: CASSIVGVGGPNTEAFF. The CDR3 DNA sequence: TGTGCCAGTAGTATAGTAGGAGTTGGAGGGCCGAACACTGAAGCTTTCTTT. The genes are TRBV19 and TRBJ1-1; D not certain. The V gene lost 1 base and the J gene lost 1 base, with 16 bases spanning the gap. This CDR3 has 17 residues. CDR1 and CDR2 (germline): LNHDA, SQIVND (reference sequence).

This clone came up once. The chain employs TRBV6-2 or TRBV6-3 and TRBJ1-5; 8 nucleotides line up with TRBD1. Looked up from germline, CDR1 is MNHEY and CDR2 is SVGEGT. With V trimmed by 6 bases and J by 5 bases, 9 bases remained unmatched. The CDR3 is made up of 15 amino acids. CDR3 loop: CASSPLDRVDQPQHF. CDR3 nucleotides: TGTGCCAGCAGCCCCCTGGACAGGGTCGATCAGCCCCAGCATTTT.

V gene TRBV19 combines with J gene TRBJ1-6; 9 bases match TRBD1. The CDR3 loop spans 15 amino acids. Unmatched junction bases numbered 7, after V lost 3 bases and J lost 10 bases. Germline V gene sequence: CDR1 LNHDA, CDR2 SQIVND (reference sequence). The CDR3 DNA is TGTGCCAGTAGTATTGGGGACAGGGTGTCCTCACCCCTCCACTTT. As protein: CASSIGDRVSSPLHF.

The chain has TRBV7-8 and TRBJ2-1; TRBD1 matches at 12 bases. The CDR3 length is 16 residues. Germline V gene lookup returns CDR1 SGHVS and CDR2 FQNEAQ. The J segment lost 7 bases and the V segment lost 3 bases, leaving 7 bases of the junction unmatched. The CDR3 loop is CASSFRPGQGANEQFF. In DNA, the CDR3 is TGTGCCAGCAGCTTCCGGCCGGGACAGGGGGCAAATGAGCAGTTCTTC. Using reference TRBV7-8 and TRBJ2-1 for the parts outside the CDR3, the full variable domain is GAGVSQSPRYKVAKRGQDVALRCDPISGHVSLFWYQQALGQGPEFLTYFQNEAQLDKSGLPSDRFFAERPEGSVSTLKIQRTQQEDSAVYLCASSFRPGQGANEQFFGPGTRLTVL.

The chain carries TRBV30 and TRBJ1-1, with 7 bases matching TRBD1. This CDR3 has 11 amino acids. Germline CDR1 and CDR2: GTSNPN and SVGIG (reference sequence). V shed 0 bases and J 10 bases; nucleotides not matched to a gene: 2. In DNA, the CDR3 is TGTGCCTGGAGTGTCCAGGGGGGAGCTTTCTTT. It codes for CAWSVQGGAFF.

In this sample, this clone turned up once. The chain is built from TRBV18 and TRBJ2-3, with 7 bases lining up with TRBD1. The CDR3 extends over 14 amino acids. Germline CDR1 and CDR2: KGHSH and LQKENI. J lost 5 bases, V lost 2 bases, and 4 bases had no gene match. For the CDR3, the DNA is TGTGCCAGCTCACCAGACAGGGTAGTAGATACGCAGTATTTT. Translation gives CASSPDRVVDTQYF.

The gene calls are TRBV6-6 and TRBJ1-5, with D possibly matching TRBD1 (6 bases). In germline, CDR1 is MNHNY, CDR2 SVGAGI (reference sequence). Trimming took 5 bases from V and 5 from J, leaving 16 bases between them. The CDR3 is 15 residues long. This CDR3 reads CASSTLGGADQPQHF. CDR3 in DNA: TGTGCCAGCAGTACTTTAGGGGGAGCCGATCAGCCCCAGCATTTT.

This clone showed up just once. The chain links TRBV30 to TRBJ1-1; a possible D gene is TRBD1 (6 bases). Trimming removed 3 bases at V and 3 bases at J, with 14 bases between. Germline CDR1 reads GTSNPN; CDR2 reads SVGIG (reference sequence). The CDR3 length is 14 residues. CDR3 nucleotide sequence: TGTGCCTGGAGGGTCAGGGGAGTCGACACTGAAGCTTTCTTT. The encoded protein is CAWRVRGVDTEAFF.